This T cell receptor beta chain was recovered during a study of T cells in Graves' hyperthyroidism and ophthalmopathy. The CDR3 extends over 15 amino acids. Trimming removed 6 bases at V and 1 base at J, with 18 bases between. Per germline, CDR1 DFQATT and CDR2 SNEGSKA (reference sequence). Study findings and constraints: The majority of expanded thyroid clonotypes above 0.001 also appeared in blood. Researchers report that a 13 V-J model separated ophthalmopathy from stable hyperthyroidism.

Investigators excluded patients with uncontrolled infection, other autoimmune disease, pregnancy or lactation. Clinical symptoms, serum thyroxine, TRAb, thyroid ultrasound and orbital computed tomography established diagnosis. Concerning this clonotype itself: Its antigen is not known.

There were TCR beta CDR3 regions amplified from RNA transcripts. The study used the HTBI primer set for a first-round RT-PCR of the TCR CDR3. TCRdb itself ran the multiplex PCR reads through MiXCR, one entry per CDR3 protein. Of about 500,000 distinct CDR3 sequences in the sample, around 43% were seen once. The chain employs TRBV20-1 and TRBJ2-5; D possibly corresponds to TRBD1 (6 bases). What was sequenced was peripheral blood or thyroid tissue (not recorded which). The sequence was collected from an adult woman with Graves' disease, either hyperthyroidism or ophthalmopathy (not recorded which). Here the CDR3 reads CSAPGPAGVQETQYF. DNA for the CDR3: TGCAGTGCCCCCGGGCCCGCAGGGGTCCAAGAGACCCAGTACTTC.